A single sample gave rise to the 13 T cell receptor beta chains below, sequenced in a study of blood T cell repertoires in COVID-19. Profiling relied on immunoSEQ multiplex PCR, and the TCRdb table lists in-frame clones only, not all of them. The sample lists around 97,000 clones; more than 85% were seen once. Material: peripheral blood. The receptor set was obtained from a human donor in a cohort sampled during active COVID-19.

The V and J genes are TRBV7-3 and TRBJ1-1, with 7 bases identical to TRBD1. After removal of 2 bases from V and 0 bases from J, the junction contained 3 bases not matched to a gene. The CDR3 totals 15 residues. In germline, CDR1 is SGHTA, CDR2 FQGTGA. CDR3 bases: TGTGCCAGCAGCTTACAGGGGGTCCTGAACACTGAAGCTTTCTTT. This sequence encodes CASSLQGVLNTEAFF.

The genes are TRBV3-1 (or the pseudogene TRBV3-2) and TRBJ2-3; possible D gene TRBD1, 6 bases. The CDR3 covers 15 residues. Trimming removed 2 bases from V and 4 bases from J, with 13 bases in between. Germline V gene sequence: CDR1 LGHDT, CDR2 YNNKEL (reference sequence). CDR3 region: CASSQQQGYADTQYF. Here the CDR3 DNA reads TGTGCCAGCAGCCAACAACAGGGTTATGCAGATACGCAGTATTTT.

The chain joins TRBV2 to TRBJ2-7, with D perhaps matching TRBD1 (6 bases). Trimming removed 4 bases at V and 0 bases at J, with 19 bases between. Germline V lookup: CDR1 SNHLY, CDR2 FYNNEI. The CDR3 runs to 17 residues. The CDR3 loop is CASSGTDRTVSSYEQYF. The CDR3 bases are TGTGCCAGCAGTGGTACGGATCGGACAGTAAGCTCCTACGAGCAGTACTTC. The complete variable domain, with remaining parts taken from reference TRBV2 and TRBJ2-7, reads EPEVTQTPSHQVTQMGQEVILRCVPISNHLYFYWYRQILGQKVEFLVSFYNNEISEKSEIFDDQFSVERPDGSNFTLKIRSTKLEDSAMYFCASSGTDRTVSSYEQYFGPGTRLTVT.

This chain links TRBV27 with TRBJ2-1, with TRBD2 as a possible D gene (5 bases). The CDR3 loop spans 13 amino acids. Trimming took off 2 bases at V and 7 bases at J, with 9 bases between the two ends. The germline gives CDR1 MNHEY, CDR2 SMNVEV (reference sequence). The CDR3 nucleotides are TGTGCCAGCAGTTTAACTAGAGGTAATGAGCAGTTCTTC. Protein: CASSLTRGNEQFF.

The chain joins TRBV7-3 to TRBJ1-2, with D tentatively TRBD1 (5 bases). This CDR3 has 13 residues. The germline V and J ends were trimmed by 3 bases and 4 bases, with 9 bases remaining between them. Germline V gives CDR1 SGHTA, CDR2 FQGTGA. Here the CDR3 reads CASSLDGGYGYTF. CDR3 nucleotide sequence: TGTGCCAGCAGCTTGGACGGGGGCTATGGCTACACCTTC.

Of note for this clone: In the same sample, other DNA sequences code for this CDR3. The J gene is TRBJ2-1, the V gene TRBV5-1, with TRBD2 matching 7 bases. The V segment lost 1 base and the J segment 6 bases; nucleotides outside the gene matches: 1. The CDR3 covers 13 residues. The germline V gene encodes CDR1 SGHRS and CDR2 YFSETQ. The CDR3 DNA reads TGCGCCAGCAGCTTGCCGGGGGGCAATGAGCAGTTCTTC. Encoded protein: CASSLPGGNEQFF.

V and J are TRBV9 and TRBJ1-1, with TRBD1 matching over 8 bases. The CDR3 sequence is 15 residues long. Germline V gene sequence: CDR1 SGDLS, CDR2 YYNGEE. Losses at the gene ends were 4 bases for V and 0 bases for J; bases not matched to a gene: 5. The CDR3 DNA reads TGTGCCAGCAGCACCCTGACAGGGGTGAACACTGAAGCTTTCTTT. Its protein is CASSTLTGVNTEAFF.

This sequence joins TRBV6-5 and TRBJ2-3; 9 positions agree with TRBD1. After removal of 6 bases from V and 3 bases from J, the junction contained 7 bases not matched to a gene. Germline CDR1 MNHEY, CDR2 SVGAGI. This CDR3 region has 15 residues. The CDR3 spells CASRPGQGRTDTQYF. In nucleotides, the CDR3 is TGTGCCAGCAGGCCCGGACAGGGGCGAACAGATACGCAGTATTTT.

J is TRBJ2-5 and V is TRBV7-9; D gene ambiguous. The ends were cut back, 3 bases at V and 4 bases at J, with 15 bases in the middle. From germline, CDR1 is SEHNR and CDR2 FQNEAQ (reference sequence). The CDR3 sequence is 15 residues long. This chain's CDR3 is CASSFLTTPIETQYF. The CDR3 DNA sequence: TGTGCCAGCAGCTTCCTAACTACGCCAATAGAGACCCAGTACTTC. Using reference TRBV7-9 and TRBJ2-5 for the parts outside the CDR3, the full variable domain is DTGVSQNPRHKITKRGQNVTFRCDPISEHNRLYWYRQTLGQGPEFLTYFQNEAQLEKSRLLSDRFSAERPKGSFSTLEIQRTEQGDSAMYLCASSFLTTPIETQYFGPGTRLLVL.

DNA for the CDR3: TGTGCCAGCAGCGAGACAGGGTATGAGCAGTTCTTC. This gives the protein CASSETGYEQFF. The rearrangement joins TRBV2 to TRBJ2-1, with 7 bases fitting TRBD1. The V gene end was trimmed by 6 bases and the J gene end by 8 bases; junction bases not matched to a gene: 4. Germline-derived CDR1 and CDR2 are SNHLY and FYNNEI. This CDR3 spans 12 amino acids.

In its sample, this clone was seen a few times. The genes are TRBV15 and TRBJ2-2; no definite D call. Trimming removed 0 bases at V and 4 bases at J, with 15 bases between. CDR1 and CDR2 (germline): LNHNV, YYDKDF (reference sequence). This CDR3 is 17 amino acids long. CDR3 residues: CATSRDPRQILTGELFF. In DNA form, the CDR3 reads TGTGCCACCAGCAGAGATCCCCGACAAATCCTCACCGGGGAGCTGTTTTTT.

V usage is TRBV10-3 and J usage is TRBJ2-3, with 9 bases aligning to TRBD2. The germline CDR1 and CDR2 sequences are ENHRY and SYGVKD. Germline trimming cut 9 bases from V and 4 bases from J; bases unmatched to any gene: 8. This CDR3 is 14 amino acids long. As DNA, the CDR3 is TGTGCCATTGCGGGACTAGCAATCCCAGATACGCAGTATTTT. Its protein product is CAIAGLAIPDTQYF.

The V gene is TRBV6-2 or TRBV6-3, the J gene TRBJ1-2; 7 bases align to TRBD1. CDR1 MNHEY and CDR2 SVGEGT come from the germline V gene. V lost 2 bases, J lost 4 bases, and 7 bases stayed unmatched. The length of the CDR3 is 15 residues. CDR3 residues: CASSYGVTGFYGYTF. The CDR3 bases are TGTGCCAGCAGTTACGGAGTGACAGGGTTCTATGGCTACACCTTC.